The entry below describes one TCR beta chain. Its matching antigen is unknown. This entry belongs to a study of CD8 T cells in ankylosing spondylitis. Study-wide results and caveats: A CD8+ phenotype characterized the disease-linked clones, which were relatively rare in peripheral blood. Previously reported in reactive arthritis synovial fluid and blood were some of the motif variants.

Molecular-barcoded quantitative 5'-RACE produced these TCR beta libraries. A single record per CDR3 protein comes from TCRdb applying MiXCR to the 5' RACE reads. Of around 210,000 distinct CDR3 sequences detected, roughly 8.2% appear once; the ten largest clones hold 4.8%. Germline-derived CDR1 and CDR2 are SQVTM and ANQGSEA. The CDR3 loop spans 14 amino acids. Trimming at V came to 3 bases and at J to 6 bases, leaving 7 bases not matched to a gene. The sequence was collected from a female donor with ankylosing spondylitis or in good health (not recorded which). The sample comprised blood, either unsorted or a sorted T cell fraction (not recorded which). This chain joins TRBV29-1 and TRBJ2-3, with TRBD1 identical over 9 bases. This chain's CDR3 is CSVEFGTGSDTQYF. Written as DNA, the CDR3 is TGCAGCGTTGAGTTCGGGACAGGGTCGGATACGCAGTATTTT.